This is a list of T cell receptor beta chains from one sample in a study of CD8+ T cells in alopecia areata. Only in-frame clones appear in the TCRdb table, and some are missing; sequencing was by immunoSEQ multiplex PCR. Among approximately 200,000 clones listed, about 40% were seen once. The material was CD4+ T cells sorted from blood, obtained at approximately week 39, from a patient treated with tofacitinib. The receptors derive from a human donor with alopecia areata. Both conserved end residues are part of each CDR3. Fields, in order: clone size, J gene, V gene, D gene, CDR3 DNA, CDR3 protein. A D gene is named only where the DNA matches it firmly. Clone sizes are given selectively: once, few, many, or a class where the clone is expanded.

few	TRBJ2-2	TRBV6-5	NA	TGTGCCAGCACCGCCGGGCACGCGAACACCGGGGAGCTGTTTTTT	CASTAGHANTGELFF
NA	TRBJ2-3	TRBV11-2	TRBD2	TGTGCCAGCAGCTTGACTAGCGGGAGTTCGCAGTATTTT	CASSLTSGSSQYF
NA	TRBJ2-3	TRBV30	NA	TGTGCCTGGAGGACGGAAGATACGCAGTATTTT	CAWRTEDTQYF
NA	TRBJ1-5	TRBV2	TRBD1	TGTGCCAGCAGGGGAGGACAGGGGGTGAGCAATCAGCCCCAGCATTTT	CASRGGQGVSNQPQHF
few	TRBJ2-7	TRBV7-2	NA	TGTGCCAGCAGCCCCATGGTGCAGTCAAGCTCCTACGAGCAGTACTTC	CASSPMVQSSSYEQYF
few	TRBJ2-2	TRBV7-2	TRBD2	TGTGCCAGCAGCTTAAGAACTAGCGGAATCACCGGGGAGCTGTTTTTT	CASSLRTSGITGELFF
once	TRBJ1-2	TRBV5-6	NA	TGTGCCAGCAGCTTGGGACAGAAAAACTATGGCTACACCTTC	CASSLGQKNYGYTF
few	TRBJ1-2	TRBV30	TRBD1	TGTGCCTGGAGTCCAGGGGGAGACTATGGCTACACCTTC	CAWSPGGDYGYTF
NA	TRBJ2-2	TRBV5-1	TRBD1	TGCGCCAGCAGCTTGGGACAGGGGGCGAACACCGGGGAGCTGTTTTTT	CASSLGQGANTGELFF
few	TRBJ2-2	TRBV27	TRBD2	TGTGCCAGCAGTCTCCAGCGGGAGGGCTACGGGGAGCTGTTTTTT	CASSLQREGYGELFF
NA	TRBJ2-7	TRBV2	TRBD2	TGTGCCAGCGGACTAGTTTGGCGCGAGCAGTACTTC	CASGLVWREQYF
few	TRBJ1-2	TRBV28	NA	TGTGCCAGCACGGGACCATATGGCTACACCTTC	CASTGPYGYTF
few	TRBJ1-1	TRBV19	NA	TGTGCCAGTAGCATGACAGGAGCAAAGAACACTGAAGCTTTCTTT	CASSMTGAKNTEAFF
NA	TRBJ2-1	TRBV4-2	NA	TGTGCCAGCAGCCAAGAAATAGGTGGGGAGCAGTTCTTC	CASSQEIGGEQFF
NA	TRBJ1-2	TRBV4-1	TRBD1	TGCGCCAGCAGCCAAGTCCAACGACAGGGACTCTATGGCTACACCTTC	CASSQVQRQGLYGYTF
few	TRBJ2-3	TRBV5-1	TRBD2	TGCGCCAGCAGCCCGCTGACTAGCGGCACAGATACGCAGTATTTT	CASSPLTSGTDTQYF
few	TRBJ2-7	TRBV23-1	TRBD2	TGCGCCAGCCGGACTAGCGGGAGGGCCTACGAGCAGTACTTC	CASRTSGRAYEQYF